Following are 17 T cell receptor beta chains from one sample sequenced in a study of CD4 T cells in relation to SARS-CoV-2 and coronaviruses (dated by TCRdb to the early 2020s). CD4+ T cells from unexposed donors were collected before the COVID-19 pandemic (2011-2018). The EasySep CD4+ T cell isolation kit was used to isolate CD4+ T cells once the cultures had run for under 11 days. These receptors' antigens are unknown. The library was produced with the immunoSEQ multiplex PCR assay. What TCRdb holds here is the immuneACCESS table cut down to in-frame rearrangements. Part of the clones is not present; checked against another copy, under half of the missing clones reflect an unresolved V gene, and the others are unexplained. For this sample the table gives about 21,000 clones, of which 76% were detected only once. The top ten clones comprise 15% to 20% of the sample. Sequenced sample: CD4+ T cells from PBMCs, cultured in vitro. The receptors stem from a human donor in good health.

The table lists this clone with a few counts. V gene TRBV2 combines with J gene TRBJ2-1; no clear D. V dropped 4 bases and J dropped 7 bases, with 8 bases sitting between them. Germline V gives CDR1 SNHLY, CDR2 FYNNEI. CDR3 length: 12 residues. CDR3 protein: CASSVGPNEQFF. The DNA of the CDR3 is TGTGCCAGCAGTGTAGGGCCGAATGAGCAGTTCTTC.

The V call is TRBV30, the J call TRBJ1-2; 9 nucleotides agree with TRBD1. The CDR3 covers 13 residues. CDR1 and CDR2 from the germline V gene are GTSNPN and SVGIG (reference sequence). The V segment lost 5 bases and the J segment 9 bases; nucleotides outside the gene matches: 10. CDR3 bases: TGTGCCTGGTACAGGGGGCGAGAGGGGAGCTACACCTTC. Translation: CAWYRGREGSYTF.

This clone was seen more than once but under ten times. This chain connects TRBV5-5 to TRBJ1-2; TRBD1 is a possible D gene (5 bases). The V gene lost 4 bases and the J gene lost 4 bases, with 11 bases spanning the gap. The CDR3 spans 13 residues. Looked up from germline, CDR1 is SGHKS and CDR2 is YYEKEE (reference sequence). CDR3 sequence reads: CASSPDGAYGYTF. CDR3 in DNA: TGTGCCAGCAGCCCGGACGGGGCCTATGGCTACACCTTC.

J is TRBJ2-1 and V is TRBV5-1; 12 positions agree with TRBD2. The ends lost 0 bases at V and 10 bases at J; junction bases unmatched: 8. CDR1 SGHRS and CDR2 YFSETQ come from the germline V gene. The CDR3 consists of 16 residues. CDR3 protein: CASSLGTSGISWEQFF. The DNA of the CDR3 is TGCGCCAGCAGCTTGGGGACTAGCGGGATTTCTTGGGAGCAGTTCTTC.

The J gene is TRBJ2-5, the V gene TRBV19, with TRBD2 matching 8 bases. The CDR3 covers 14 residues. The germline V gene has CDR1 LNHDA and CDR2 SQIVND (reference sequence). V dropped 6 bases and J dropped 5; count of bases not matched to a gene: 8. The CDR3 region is CASRTGGPGETQYF. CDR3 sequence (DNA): TGTGCCAGTAGAACGGGAGGGCCCGGGGAGACCCAGTACTTC.

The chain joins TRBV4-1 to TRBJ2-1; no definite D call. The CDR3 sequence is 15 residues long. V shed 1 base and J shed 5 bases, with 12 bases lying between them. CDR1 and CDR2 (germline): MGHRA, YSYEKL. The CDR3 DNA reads TGCGCCAGCAGCCAAGTACTTGGGAATCACAATGAGCAGTTCTTC. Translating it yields CASSQVLGNHNEQFF.

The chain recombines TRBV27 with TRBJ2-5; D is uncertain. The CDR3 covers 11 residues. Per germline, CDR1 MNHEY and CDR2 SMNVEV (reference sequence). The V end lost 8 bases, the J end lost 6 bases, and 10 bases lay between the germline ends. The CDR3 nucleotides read TGTGCCAGCGGTAGGGTGCAGACCCAGTACTTC. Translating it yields CASGRVQTQYF.

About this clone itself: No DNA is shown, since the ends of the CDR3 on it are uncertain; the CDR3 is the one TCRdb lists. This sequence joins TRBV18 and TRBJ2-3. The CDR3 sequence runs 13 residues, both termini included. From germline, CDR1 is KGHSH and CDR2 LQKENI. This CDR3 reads CASSGPATDTQYF.

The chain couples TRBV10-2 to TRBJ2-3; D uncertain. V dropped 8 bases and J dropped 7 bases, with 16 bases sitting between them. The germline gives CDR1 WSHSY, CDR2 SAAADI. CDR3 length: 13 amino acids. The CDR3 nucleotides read TGCGCCAGCCTCCAAGGAACCGGATATACGCAGTATTTT. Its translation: CASLQGTGYTQYF.

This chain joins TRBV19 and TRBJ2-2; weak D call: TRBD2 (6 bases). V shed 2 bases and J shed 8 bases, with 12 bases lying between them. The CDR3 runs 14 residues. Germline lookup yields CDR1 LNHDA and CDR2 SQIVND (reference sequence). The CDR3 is CASSIRAGTGELFF. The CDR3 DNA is TGTGCCAGTAGTATAAGGGCGGGGACTGGGGAGCTGTTTTTT.

The CDR3 reads CASTFDRSPNYGYTF. The CDR3 DNA follows: TGTGCCAGCACCTTCGACAGGTCGCCTAACTATGGCTACACCTTC. The chain couples TRBV2 to TRBJ1-2, with a weak D call TRBD1 (6 bases). This CDR3 is 15 amino acids long. V was pared by 7 bases and J by 0 bases, with 15 bases between. Germline V CDR1 and CDR2: SNHLY, FYNNEI.

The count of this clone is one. In nucleotides, the CDR3 is TGCGCCAGCAGCTTGGGCTCGCGGAACCAAGAGACCCAGTACTTC. Translation gives CASSLGSRNQETQYF. The rearrangement joins TRBV5-1 to TRBJ2-5, with D unresolved. Germline CDR1 and CDR2: SGHRS and YFSETQ. V lost 0 bases and J lost 0, with 9 bases in between. This CDR3 is 15 amino acids long.

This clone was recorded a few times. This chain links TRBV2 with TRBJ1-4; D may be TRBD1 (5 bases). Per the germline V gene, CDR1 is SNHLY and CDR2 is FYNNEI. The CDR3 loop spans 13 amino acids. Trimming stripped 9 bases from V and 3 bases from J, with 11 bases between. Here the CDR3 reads CASWGRANEKLFF. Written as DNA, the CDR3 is TGTGCCAGTTGGGGCCGAGCTAATGAAAAACTGTTTTTT. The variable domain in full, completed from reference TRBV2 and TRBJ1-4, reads EPEVTQTPSHQVTQMGQEVILRCVPISNHLYFYWYRQILGQKVEFLVSFYNNEISEKSEIFDDQFSVERPDGSNFTLKIRSTKLEDSAMYFCASWGRANEKLFFGSGTQLSVL.

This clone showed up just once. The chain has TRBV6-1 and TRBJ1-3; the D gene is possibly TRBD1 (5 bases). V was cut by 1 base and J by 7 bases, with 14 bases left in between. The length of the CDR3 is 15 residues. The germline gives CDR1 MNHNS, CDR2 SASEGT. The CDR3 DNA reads TGTGCCAGCAGTGAAGGTGTCAGGGTTGGCAACACCATATATTTT. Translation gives CASSEGVRVGNTIYF.

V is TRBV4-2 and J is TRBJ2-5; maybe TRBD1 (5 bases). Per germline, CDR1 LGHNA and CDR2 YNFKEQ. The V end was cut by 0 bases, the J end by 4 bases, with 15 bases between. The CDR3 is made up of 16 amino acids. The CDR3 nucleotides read TGTGCCAGCAGCCAAGATTTGGAAGGGGTAGGAGAGACCCAGTACTTC. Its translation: CASSQDLEGVGETQYF.

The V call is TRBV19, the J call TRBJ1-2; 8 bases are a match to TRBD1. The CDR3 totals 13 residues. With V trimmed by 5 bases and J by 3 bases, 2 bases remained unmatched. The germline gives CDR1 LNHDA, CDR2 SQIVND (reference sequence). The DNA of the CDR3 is TGTGCCAGTAGTGAGGACAGGGACTATGGCTACACCTTC. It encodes CASSEDRDYGYTF.

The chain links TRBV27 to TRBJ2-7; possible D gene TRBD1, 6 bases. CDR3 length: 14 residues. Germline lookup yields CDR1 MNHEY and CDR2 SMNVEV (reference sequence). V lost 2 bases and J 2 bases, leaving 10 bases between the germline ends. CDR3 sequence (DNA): TGTGCCAGCAGTTTAAACAGGGTGACCTACGAGCAGTACTTC. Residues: CASSLNRVTYEQYF.